One and the same sample provided the 6 T cell receptor beta chains below, sequenced in a study of T cell responses to AZD1222 COVID-19 vaccine. Sequencing used immunoSEQ multiplex PCR; TCRdb keeps in-frame clones, though not all of them. Of some 120,000 clones listed, approximately 90% are singletons. Sequencing was performed on peripheral blood, taken 28 days after the second AZD1222 dose. All receptors come from an adult who received the AZD1222 COVID-19 vaccine.

The V gene is TRBV15, the J gene TRBJ2-1; 8 positions agree with TRBD2. Germline values: CDR1 LNHNV, CDR2 YYDKDF (reference sequence). V trimming: 4 bases; J trimming: 6 bases; junction bases outside the gene matches: 8. The CDR3 consists of 15 residues. CDR3 amino acids: CATSIPGLGVNEQFF. The CDR3 bases are TGTGCCACCAGCATACCGGGACTAGGGGTCAATGAGCAGTTCTTC.

This clone has just one count. This chain links TRBV19 with TRBJ2-3, with 7 positions matching TRBD1. V lost 5 bases and J lost 8; bases outside the gene matches: 13. This CDR3 spans 15 amino acids. Germline lookup yields CDR1 LNHDA and CDR2 SQIVND (reference sequence). The CDR3 DNA reads TGTGCCAGTAGTCCTCTCGACAGGGCTTGGGGTACGCAGTATTTT. It yields the protein CASSPLDRAWGTQYF.

V usage is TRBV4-2 and J usage is TRBJ1-5, with D uncertain. Germline V CDR1 and CDR2: LGHNA, YNFKEQ. The V gene lost 4 bases and the J gene lost 1 base, with 14 bases spanning the gap. This CDR3 has 16 residues. As DNA, the CDR3 is TGTGCCAGCAGCCCATATACGGGAGGGAGCAATCAGCCCCAGCATTTT. This sequence encodes CASSPYTGGSNQPQHF.

V usage is TRBV2 and J usage is TRBJ1-1; D not certain. The CDR3 totals 14 residues. Germline V gene data show CDR1 as SNHLY and CDR2 as FYNNEI. Trimming cost V 5 bases and J 1 base, with 11 bases left between them. The CDR3 spells CASSSRTENTEAFF. Written as DNA, the CDR3 is TGTGCCAGCAGTTCCAGGACGGAGAACACTGAAGCTTTCTTT.

The chain joins TRBV7-9 to TRBJ1-1; D possibly corresponds to TRBD1 (6 bases). There are 17 residues in the CDR3. Trimming stripped 1 base from V and 1 base from J, with 16 bases between. Germline values: CDR1 SEHNR, CDR2 FQNEAQ (reference sequence). CDR3 sequence (DNA): TGTGCCAGCAGCTTAGAATGGGGGGCTAGTAAGAACACTGAAGCTTTCTTT. Its translation: CASSLEWGASKNTEAFF.

The chain links TRBV9 to TRBJ2-1, with D maybe TRBD2 (5 bases). The CDR3 has 15 amino acids. Trimming removed 0 bases from V and 7 bases from J, with 14 bases in between. Looked up from germline, CDR1 is SGDLS and CDR2 is YYNGEE. The CDR3 region has the DNA TGTGCCAGCAGCGTAGAGGGAGTTGGGATTAATGAGCAGTTCTTC. Protein: CASSVEGVGINEQFF. Together with reference TRBV9 and TRBJ2-1, the CDR3 gives the full variable domain: DSGVTQTPKHLITATGQRVTLRCSPRSGDLSVYWYQQSLDQGLQFLIQYYNGEERAKGNILERFSAQQFPDLHSELNLSSLELGDSALYFCASSVEGVGINEQFFGPGTRLTVL.